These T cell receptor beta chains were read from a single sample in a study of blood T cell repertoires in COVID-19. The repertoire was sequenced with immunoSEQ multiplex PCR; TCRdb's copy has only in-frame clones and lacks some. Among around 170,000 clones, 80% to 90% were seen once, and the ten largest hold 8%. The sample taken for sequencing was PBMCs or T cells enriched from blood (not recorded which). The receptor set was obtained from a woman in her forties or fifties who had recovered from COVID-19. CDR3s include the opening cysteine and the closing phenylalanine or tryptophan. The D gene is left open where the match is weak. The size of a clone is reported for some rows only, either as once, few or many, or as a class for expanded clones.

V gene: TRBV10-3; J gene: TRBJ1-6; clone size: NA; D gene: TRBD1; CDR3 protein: CAISDPGTGYSPLHF; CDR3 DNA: TGTGCCATCAGTGATCCCGGGACAGGGTATTCACCCCTCCACTTT
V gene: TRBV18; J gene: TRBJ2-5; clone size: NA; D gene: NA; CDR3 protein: CASSRGTRQETQYF; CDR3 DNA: TGTGCCAGCTCACGGGGGACAAGGCAAGAGACCCAGTACTTC
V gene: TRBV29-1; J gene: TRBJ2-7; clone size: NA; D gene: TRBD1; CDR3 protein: CSVSAGTGVYEQYF; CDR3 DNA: TGCAGCGTCAGCGCCGGGACAGGGGTATACGAGCAGTACTTC
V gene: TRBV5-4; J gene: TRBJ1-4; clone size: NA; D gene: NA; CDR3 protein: CASSRDSYNEKLFF; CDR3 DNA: TGTGCCAGCAGCCGAGACAGTTACAATGAAAAACTGTTTTTT
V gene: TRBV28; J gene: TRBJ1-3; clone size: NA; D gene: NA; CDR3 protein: CASSRGFSGNTIYF; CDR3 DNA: TGTGCCAGCAGTCGGGGGTTCTCTGGAAACACCATATATTTT
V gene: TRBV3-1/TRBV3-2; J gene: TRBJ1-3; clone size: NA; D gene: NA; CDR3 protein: CASSTQGSGNTIYF; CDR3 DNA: TGTGCCAGCAGCACCCAGGGCTCTGGAAACACCATATATTTT
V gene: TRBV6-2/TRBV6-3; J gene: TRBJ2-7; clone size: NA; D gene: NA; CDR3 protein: CASSGSDSRGYEQYF; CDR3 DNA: TGTGCCAGCAGTGGCTCGGACAGCCGAGGCTACGAGCAGTACTTC
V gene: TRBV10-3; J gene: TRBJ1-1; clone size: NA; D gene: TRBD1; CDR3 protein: CAISGTGKMNTEAFF; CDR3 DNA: TGTGCCATCAGTGGGACAGGAAAAATGAACACTGAAGCTTTCTTT
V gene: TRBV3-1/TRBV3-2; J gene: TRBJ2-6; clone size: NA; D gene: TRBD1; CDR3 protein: CASSLRQGSGANVLTF; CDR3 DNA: TGTGCCAGCAGCCTAAGACAGGGCTCTGGGGCCAACGTCCTGACTTTC
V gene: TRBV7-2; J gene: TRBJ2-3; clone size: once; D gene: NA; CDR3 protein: CASRQTGISTDTQYF; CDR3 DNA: TGTGCCAGCAGGCAAACAGGAATCAGCACAGATACGCAGTATTTT
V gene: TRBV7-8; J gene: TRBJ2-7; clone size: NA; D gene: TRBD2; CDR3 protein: CASSGRGAPGVDEQYF; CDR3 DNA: TGTGCCAGCAGCGGGCGGGGGGCGCCCGGTGTAGACGAGCAGTACTTC
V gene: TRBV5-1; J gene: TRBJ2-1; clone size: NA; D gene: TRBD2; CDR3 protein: CASSLDPGGNNEQFF; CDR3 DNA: TGCGCCAGCAGCTTGGACCCGGGGGGAAACAATGAGCAGTTCTTC
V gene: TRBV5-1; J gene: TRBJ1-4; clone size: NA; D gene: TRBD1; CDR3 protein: CASSTGQPGEKLFF; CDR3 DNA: TGCGCCAGCAGCACGGGACAGCCGGGCGAAAAACTGTTTTTT
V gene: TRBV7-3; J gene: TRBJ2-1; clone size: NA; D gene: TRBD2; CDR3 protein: CASSPSGWGGDEQFF; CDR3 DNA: TGTGCCAGCAGCCCCTCGGGGTGGGGAGGGGATGAGCAGTTCTTC
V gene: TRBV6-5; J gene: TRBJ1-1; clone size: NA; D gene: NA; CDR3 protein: CASSYVGQRDTEAFF; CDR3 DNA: TGTGCCAGCAGTTACGTCGGCCAACGGGACACTGAAGCTTTCTTT
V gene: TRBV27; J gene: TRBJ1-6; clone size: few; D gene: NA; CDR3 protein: CASSLGGPYNSPLHF; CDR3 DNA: TGTGCCAGCAGTTTAGGAGGTCCCTATAATTCACCCCTCCACTTT
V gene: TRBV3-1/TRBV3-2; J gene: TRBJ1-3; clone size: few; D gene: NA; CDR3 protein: CASSQVNSGNTIYF; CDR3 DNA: TGTGCCAGCAGCCAAGTCAACTCTGGAAACACCATATATTTT
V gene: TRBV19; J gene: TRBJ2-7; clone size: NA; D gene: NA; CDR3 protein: CASSSTGSYEQYF; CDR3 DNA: TGTGCCAGTAGTTCTACAGGATCCTACGAGCAGTACTTC
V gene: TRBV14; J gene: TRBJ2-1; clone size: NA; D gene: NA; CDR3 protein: CASSPHNSLEGGQFF; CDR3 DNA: TGTGCCAGCAGCCCTCACAATTCCCTGGAGGGAGGACAGTTCTTC
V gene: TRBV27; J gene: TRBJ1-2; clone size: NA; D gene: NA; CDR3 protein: CASSFSGVYGYTF; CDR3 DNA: TGTGCCAGCAGTTTTTCCGGGGTCTATGGCTACACCTTC
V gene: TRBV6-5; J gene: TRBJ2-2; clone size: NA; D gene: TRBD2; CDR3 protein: CASRGSGGNTGELFF; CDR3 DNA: TGTGCCAGCAGGGGTAGCGGGGGAAACACCGGGGAGCTGTTTTTT
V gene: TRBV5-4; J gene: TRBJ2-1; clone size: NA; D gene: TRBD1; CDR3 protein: CASSWTGGDNEQFF; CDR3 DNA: TGTGCCAGCAGCTGGACAGGGGGTGACAATGAGCAGTTCTTC
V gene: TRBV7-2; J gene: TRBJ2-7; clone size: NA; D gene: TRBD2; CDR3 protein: CASSPIAGAYEQYF; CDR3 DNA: TGTGCCAGCAGCCCCATAGCGGGGGCCTACGAGCAGTACTTC
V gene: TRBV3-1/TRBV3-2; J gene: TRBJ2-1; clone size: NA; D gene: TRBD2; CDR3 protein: CASSSRTSGNSYNEQFF; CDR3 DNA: TGTGCCAGCAGCTCTCGGACTAGCGGGAACTCCTACAATGAGCAGTTCTTC
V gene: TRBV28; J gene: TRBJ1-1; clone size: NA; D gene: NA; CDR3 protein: CASSRSPDTGTEAFF; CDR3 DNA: TGTGCCAGCAGCCGAAGCCCGGATACGGGCACTGAAGCTTTCTTT
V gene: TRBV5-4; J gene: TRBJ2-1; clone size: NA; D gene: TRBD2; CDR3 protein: CASSLEGTNPFNEQFF; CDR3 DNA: TGTGCCAGCAGCTTGGAGGGGACTAATCCTTTTAATGAGCAGTTCTTC